The 3 T cell receptor beta chains below all came from one sample that was sequenced in a study of early stage breast cancer tumors. Repertoires were generated with immunoSEQ multiplex PCR, while TCRdb's copy carries only in-frame clones and drops some. The data show about 72,000 clones, under 85% seen once. The sequencing input was blood. These TCRs come from a person aged 55 to 75 with breast cancer.

The rearrangement joins TRBV10-3 to TRBJ2-7; D is possibly TRBD1 (6 bases). Germline V CDR1 and CDR2: ENHRY, SYGVKD. The CDR3 runs to 11 residues. The V gene lost 6 bases and the J gene lost 6 bases, with 9 bases spanning the gap. The CDR3 protein is CAIRGAAEQYF. CDR3 bases: TGTGCCATCAGGGGGGCAGCCGAGCAGTACTTC.

The chain is built from TRBV18 and TRBJ2-7; 8 nucleotides match TRBD1. After removal of 3 bases from V and 0 bases from J, the junction contained 4 bases not matched to a gene. Germline-derived CDR1 and CDR2 are KGHSH and LQKENI. This CDR3 has 15 amino acids. The CDR3 loop reads CASSPPGQVSYEQYF. The CDR3 DNA is TGTGCCAGCTCACCCCCGGGACAGGTCTCCTACGAGCAGTACTTC.

J is TRBJ2-3 and V is TRBV4-1, with D possibly matching TRBD1 (6 bases). The V gene lost 2 bases and the J gene lost 3 bases, with 15 bases spanning the gap. The CDR3 covers 16 residues. Germline lookup yields CDR1 MGHRA and CDR2 YSYEKL. The CDR3: CASSQYDRSRTDTQYF. CDR3 sequence (DNA): TGCGCCAGCAGCCAATACGACAGGAGTCGAACAGATACGCAGTATTTT.